This T cell receptor (beta chain) was documented in a study of T cell responses to AZD1222 COVID-19 vaccine. The table came from immunoSEQ multiplex PCR; TCRdb's copy has only in-frame clones and leaves some out. Here the sample spans 85,000 to 100,000 clones, almost 80% being singletons. V shed 0 bases and J shed 2 bases, with 7 bases lying between them. CDR3 length: 13 residues. Per the germline V gene, CDR1 is GTSNPN and CDR2 is SVGIG (reference sequence). This sequence joins TRBV30 and TRBJ1-1; no clear D. The TCR was taken from an adult in good health. Source: peripheral blood, taken on day 0 of AZD1222 vaccination. CDR3 protein: CAWSVSPNTEAFF. The CDR3 nucleotides are TGTGCCTGGAGTGTATCACCAAACACTGAAGCTTTCTTT. The variable domain in full, with the rest retrieved from reference TRBV30 and TRBJ1-1, is SQTIHQWPATLVQPVGSPLSLECTVEGTSNPNLYWYRQAAGRGLQLLFYSVGIGQISSEVPQNLSASRPQDRQFILSSKKLLLSDSGFYLCAWSVSPNTEAFFGQGTRLTVV.